The present TCR beta chain was sequenced within a study of cytomegalovirus exposure and HLA in healthy donors. With 60 Vbeta and 13 Jbeta primers, the PCR was carried out. Some clones are missing from TCRdb's copy, which holds only in-frame ones; the method was immunoSEQ multiplex PCR. Among 200,000 to 250,000 clones listed, roughly four fifths were seen once. V lost 6 bases to trimming and J lost 0 bases; unmatched junction nucleotides: 6. The CDR3 contains 17 residues. CDR1 is LNHDA, CDR2 SQIVND, per germline (reference sequence). Sequencing was performed on PBMCs. The source is a girl aged 2-10 years in good health and CMV-seronegative. V is TRBV19 and J is TRBJ2-6; 9 bases align to TRBD1. DNA for the CDR3: TGTGCCAGTAGCCACAGGGGGCCAGACTCTGGGGCCAACGTCCTGACTTTC. The encoded protein is CASSHRGPDSGANVLTF.